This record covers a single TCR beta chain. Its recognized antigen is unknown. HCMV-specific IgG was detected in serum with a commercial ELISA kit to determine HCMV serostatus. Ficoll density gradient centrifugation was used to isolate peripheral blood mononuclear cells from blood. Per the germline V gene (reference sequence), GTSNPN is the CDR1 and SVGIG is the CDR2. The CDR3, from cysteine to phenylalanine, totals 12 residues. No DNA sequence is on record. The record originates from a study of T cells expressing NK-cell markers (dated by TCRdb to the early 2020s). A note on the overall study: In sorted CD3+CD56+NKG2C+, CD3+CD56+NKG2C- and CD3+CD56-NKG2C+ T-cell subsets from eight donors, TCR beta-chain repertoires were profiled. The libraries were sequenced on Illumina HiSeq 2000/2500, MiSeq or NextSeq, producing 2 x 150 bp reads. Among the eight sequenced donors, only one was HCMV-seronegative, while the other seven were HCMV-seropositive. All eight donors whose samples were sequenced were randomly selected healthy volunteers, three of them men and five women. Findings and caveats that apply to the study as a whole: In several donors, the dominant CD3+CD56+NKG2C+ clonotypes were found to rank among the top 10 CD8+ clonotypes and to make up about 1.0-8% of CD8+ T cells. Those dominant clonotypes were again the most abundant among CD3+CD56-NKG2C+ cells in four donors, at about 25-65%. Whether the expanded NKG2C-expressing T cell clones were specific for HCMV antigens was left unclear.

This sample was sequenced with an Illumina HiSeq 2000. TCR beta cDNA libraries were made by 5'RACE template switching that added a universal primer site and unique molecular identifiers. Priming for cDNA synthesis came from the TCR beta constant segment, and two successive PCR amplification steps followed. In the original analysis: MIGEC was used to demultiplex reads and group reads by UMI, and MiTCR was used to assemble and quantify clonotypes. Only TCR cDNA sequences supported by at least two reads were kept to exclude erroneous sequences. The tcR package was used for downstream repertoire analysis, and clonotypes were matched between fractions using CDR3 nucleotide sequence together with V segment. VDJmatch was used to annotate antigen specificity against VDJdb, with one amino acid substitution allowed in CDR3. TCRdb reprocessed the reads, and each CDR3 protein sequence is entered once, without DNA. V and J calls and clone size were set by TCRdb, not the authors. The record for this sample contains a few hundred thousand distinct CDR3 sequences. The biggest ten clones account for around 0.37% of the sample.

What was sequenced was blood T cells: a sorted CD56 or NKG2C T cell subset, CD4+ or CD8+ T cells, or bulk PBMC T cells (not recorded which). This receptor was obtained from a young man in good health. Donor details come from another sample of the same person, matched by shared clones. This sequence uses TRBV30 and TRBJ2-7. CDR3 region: CAWNGGTYEQYF.